A selection of T cell receptor beta chains follows, all from one sample in a study of blood T cell repertoires in COVID-19. Data came from immunoSEQ multiplex PCR; TCRdb stores just in-frame clones and leaves some out. Of 250,000 or so clones listed, nearly 90% are singletons. The specimen was peripheral blood. The origin of the receptors is a woman aged 35 to 49 who had recovered from COVID-19. The CDR3 runs from the conserved cysteine through the conserved F or W. The order of the fields is V gene, D gene, J gene, clone size, CDR3 DNA, CDR3 protein. A D gene is named only where the DNA matches it firmly. Size is omitted from some rows. Given values are once, few, many or a class for expanded clones.

v_call: TRBV3-1/TRBV3-2; d_call: TRBD1; j_call: TRBJ1-2; clone_size: NA; cdr3_nt: TGTGCCAGCAGCCAAGGGACAGGCTATGGCTACACCTTC; cdr3_aa: CASSQGTGYGYTF
v_call: TRBV19; d_call: TRBD2; j_call: TRBJ2-5; clone_size: NA; cdr3_nt: TGTGCCAGTAGTACCAGCGGGGGTAGGGAGACCCAGTACTTC; cdr3_aa: CASSTSGGRETQYF
v_call: TRBV24-1; d_call: NA; j_call: TRBJ2-4; clone_size: NA; cdr3_nt: TGTGCCCCCCCACGAAGCGAGTTCGCCAAAAACATTCAGTACTTC; cdr3_aa: CAPPRSEFAKNIQYF
v_call: TRBV12-5; d_call: NA; j_call: TRBJ2-3; clone_size: NA; cdr3_nt: TGTGCTAGTGGTTTGAGAAGCGAGCGCACAGATACGCAGTATTTT; cdr3_aa: CASGLRSERTDTQYF
v_call: TRBV6-5; d_call: TRBD1; j_call: TRBJ1-6; clone_size: NA; cdr3_nt: TGTGCCAGCAGTCAGAGCCGGGACAGGGGTTCACCCCTCCACTTT; cdr3_aa: CASSQSRDRGSPLHF
v_call: TRBV11-2; d_call: NA; j_call: TRBJ2-4; clone_size: few; cdr3_nt: TGTGCCAGCAGCGAGAGGGTTGACGCCATTCAGTACTTC; cdr3_aa: CASSERVDAIQYF
v_call: TRBV11-2; d_call: NA; j_call: TRBJ2-7; clone_size: NA; cdr3_nt: TGTGCCAGCAGCTTAGCGCCGGAGGGGTACGAGCAGTACTTC; cdr3_aa: CASSLAPEGYEQYF
v_call: TRBV18; d_call: NA; j_call: TRBJ2-2; clone_size: NA; cdr3_nt: TGTGCCAGCTCACCCACCTCACCCCAACAGGCGAACACCGGGGAGCTGTTTTTT; cdr3_aa: CASSPTSPQQANTGELFF
v_call: TRBV11-3; d_call: TRBD1; j_call: TRBJ1-2; clone_size: once; cdr3_nt: TGTGCCAGCAGCTTGTCGGCTACGACAGGGATCTATGGCTACACCTTC; cdr3_aa: CASSLSATTGIYGYTF
v_call: TRBV7-3; d_call: NA; j_call: TRBJ2-3; clone_size: NA; cdr3_nt: TGTGCCAGCAGCTTAGATCGTACTCGCACAGATACGCAGTATTTT; cdr3_aa: CASSLDRTRTDTQYF
v_call: TRBV19; d_call: TRBD1; j_call: TRBJ1-3; clone_size: NA; cdr3_nt: TGTGCCAGTAGTGCCGGACAGGGCGGAAACACCATATATTTT; cdr3_aa: CASSAGQGGNTIYF
v_call: TRBV30; d_call: NA; j_call: TRBJ1-4; clone_size: NA; cdr3_nt: TGTGCCGGAACCCGGAGATGGGTTGCAACTAATGAAAAACTGTTTTTT; cdr3_aa: CAGTRRWVATNEKLFF
v_call: TRBV19; d_call: TRBD1; j_call: TRBJ1-1; clone_size: NA; cdr3_nt: TGTGCCAGTAGTATCGGGACAGGCTCGAACACTGAAGCTTTCTTT; cdr3_aa: CASSIGTGSNTEAFF